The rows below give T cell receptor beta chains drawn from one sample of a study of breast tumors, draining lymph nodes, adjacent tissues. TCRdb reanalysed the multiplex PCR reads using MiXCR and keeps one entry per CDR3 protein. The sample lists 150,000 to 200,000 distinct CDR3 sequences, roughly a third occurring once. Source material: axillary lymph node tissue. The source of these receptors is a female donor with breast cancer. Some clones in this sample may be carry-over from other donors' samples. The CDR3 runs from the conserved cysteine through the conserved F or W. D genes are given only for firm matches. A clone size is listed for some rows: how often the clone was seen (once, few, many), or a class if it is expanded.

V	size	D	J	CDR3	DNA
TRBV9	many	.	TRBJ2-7	CASSATLDHEQYF	TGTGCCAGCAGCGCGACCCTAGACCACGAGCAGTACTTC
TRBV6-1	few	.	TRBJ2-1	CASTPGDLYNEQFF	TGTGCCAGCACCCCAGGGGACCTTTACAATGAGCAGTTCTTC
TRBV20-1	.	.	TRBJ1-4	CSAPDRVGEKLFF	TGCAGTGCTCCAGATAGGGTTGGTGAAAAACTGTTTTTT
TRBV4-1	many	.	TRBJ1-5	CASSQEVARENQPQHF	TGCGCCAGCAGCCAAGAGGTCGCCAGGGAGAATCAGCCCCAGCATTTT
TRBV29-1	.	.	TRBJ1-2	CGVVDRIYGYTF	TGCGGCGTGGTCGACAGGATCTATGGCTACACCTTC
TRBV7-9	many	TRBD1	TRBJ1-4	CASSSGQLRGEKLFF	TGTGCCAGCAGCTCGGGACAGCTCAGGGGGGAAAAACTGTTTTTT
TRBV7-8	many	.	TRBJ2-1	CASSLAGLSPYNEQFF	TGTGCCAGCAGCTTAGCCGGACTTTCCCCCTACAATGAGCAGTTCTTC
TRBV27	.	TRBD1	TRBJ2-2	CASSLAPPSGTANTGELFF	TGTGCCAGCAGTCTGGCCCCACCGTCCGGGACAGCGAACACCGGGGAGCTGTTTTTT
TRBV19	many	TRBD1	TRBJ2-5	CASSPQGTGQETQYF	TGTGCCAGTAGTCCCCAAGGGACAGGTCAAGAGACCCAGTACTTC
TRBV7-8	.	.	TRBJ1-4	CASAGTKQSAQHFGEKLFF	.
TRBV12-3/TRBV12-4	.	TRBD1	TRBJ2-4	CASSSGTGKNIQYF	TGTGCCAGCAGTTCCGGGACAGGGAAAAACATTCAGTACTTC
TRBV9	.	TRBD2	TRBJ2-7	CASSVDPGLAGGPRYEQYF	TGTGCCAGCAGCGTAGACCCCGGACTAGCGGGGGGGCCCCGATACGAGCAGTACTTC
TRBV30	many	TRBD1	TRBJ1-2	CAWGSQGDIGGYTF	TGTGCCTGGGGTTCCCAGGGGGACATAGGTGGCTACACCTTC
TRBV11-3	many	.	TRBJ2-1	CASSLDLGGGSYNEQFF	TGTGCCAGCAGCTTAGATCTTGGGGGTGGCTCCTACAATGAGCAGTTCTTC
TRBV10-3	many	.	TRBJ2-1	CAISAAGHEQFF	TGTGCCATCAGCGCCGCAGGACATGAGCAGTTCTTC
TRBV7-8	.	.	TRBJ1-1	CASSFAAGNTEAFF	TGTGCCAGCAGCTTCGCAGCTGGGAACACTGAAGCTTTCTTT
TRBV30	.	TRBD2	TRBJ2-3	CAWSSRGASGRGDTQYF	TGTGCCTGGAGTTCCCGGGGGGCTAGCGGGAGGGGAGATACGCAGTATTTT
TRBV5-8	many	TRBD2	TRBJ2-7	CASTSLGLASEQYF	TGTGCCAGTACCTCTTTAGGACTAGCATCCGAGCAGTACTTC
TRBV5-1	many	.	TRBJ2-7	CASSLGQLYEQYF	TGCGCCAGCAGCTTGGGACAACTATACGAGCAGTACTTC
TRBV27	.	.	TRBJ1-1	CASSLSQLNTEAFF	TGTGCCAGCAGTTTATCCCAACTGAACACTGAAGCTTTCTTT
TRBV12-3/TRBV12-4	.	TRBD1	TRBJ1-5	CATQGRGFGLDNQPQHF	TGTGCCACCCAGGGCAGGGGGTTCGGTTTGGACAATCAGCCCCAGCATTTT
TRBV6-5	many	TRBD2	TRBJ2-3	CASRSRGGGTDTQYF	TGTGCCAGCAGATCCCGTGGGGGGGGCACAGATACGCAGTATTTT